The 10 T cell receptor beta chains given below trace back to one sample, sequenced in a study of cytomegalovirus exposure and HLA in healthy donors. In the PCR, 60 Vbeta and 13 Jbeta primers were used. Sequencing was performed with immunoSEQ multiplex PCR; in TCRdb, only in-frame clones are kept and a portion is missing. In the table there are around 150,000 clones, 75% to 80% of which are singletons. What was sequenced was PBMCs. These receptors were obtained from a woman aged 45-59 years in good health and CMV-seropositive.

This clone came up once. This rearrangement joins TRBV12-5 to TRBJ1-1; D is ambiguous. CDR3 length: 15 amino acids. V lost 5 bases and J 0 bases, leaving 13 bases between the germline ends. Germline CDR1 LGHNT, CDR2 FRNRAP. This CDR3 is CASGVAGLVNTEAFF. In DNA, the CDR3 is TGTGCTAGTGGTGTTGCGGGCCTAGTGAACACTGAAGCTTTCTTT. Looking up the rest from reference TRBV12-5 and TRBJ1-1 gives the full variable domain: DARVTQTPRHKVTEMGQEVTMRCQPILGHNTVFWYRQTMMQGLELLAYFRNRAPLDDSGMPKDRFSAEMPDATLATLKIQPSEPRDSAVYFCASGVAGLVNTEAFFGQGTRLTVV.

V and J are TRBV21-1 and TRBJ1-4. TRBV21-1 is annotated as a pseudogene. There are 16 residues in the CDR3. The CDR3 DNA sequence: TGTGCCAGCAGCCCTCCCGGGGGTCTAACTAATGAAAAACTGTTTTTT. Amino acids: CASSPPGGLTNEKLFF.

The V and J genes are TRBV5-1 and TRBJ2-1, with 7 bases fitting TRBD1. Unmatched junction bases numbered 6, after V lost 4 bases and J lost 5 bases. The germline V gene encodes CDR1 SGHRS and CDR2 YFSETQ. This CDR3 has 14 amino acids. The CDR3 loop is CASSRGQWDNEQFF. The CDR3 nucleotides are TGCGCCAGCAGCCGGGGACAGTGGGACAATGAGCAGTTCTTC.

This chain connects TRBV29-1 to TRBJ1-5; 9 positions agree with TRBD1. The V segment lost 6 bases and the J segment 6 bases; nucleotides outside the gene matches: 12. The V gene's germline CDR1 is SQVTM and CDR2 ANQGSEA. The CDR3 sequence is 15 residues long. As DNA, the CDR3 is TGCAGCGTGATGACCGGGACAGGGTTTGGTCAGCCCCAGCATTTT. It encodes CSVMTGTGFGQPQHF.

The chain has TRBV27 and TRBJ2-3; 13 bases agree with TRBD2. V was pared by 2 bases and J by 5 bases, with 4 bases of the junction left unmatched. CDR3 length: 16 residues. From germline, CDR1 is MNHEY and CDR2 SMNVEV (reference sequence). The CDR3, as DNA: TGTGCCAGCAGTTTACTGGGACTAGCGGGACGAGATACGCAGTATTTT. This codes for CASSLLGLAGRDTQYF.

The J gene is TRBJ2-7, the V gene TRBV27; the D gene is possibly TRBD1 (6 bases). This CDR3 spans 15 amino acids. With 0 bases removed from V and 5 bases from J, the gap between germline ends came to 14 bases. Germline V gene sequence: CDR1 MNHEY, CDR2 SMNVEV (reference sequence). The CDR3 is CASSLSGAAPHEQYF. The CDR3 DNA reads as TGTGCCAGCAGTTTATCGGGGGCAGCCCCCCACGAGCAGTACTTC.

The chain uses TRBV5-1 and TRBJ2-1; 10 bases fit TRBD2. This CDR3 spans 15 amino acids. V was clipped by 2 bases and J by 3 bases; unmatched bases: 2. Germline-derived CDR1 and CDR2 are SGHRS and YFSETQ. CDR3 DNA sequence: TGCGCCAGCAGCTTAAGCGGGGGGGGCTACAATGAGCAGTTCTTC. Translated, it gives CASSLSGGGYNEQFF.

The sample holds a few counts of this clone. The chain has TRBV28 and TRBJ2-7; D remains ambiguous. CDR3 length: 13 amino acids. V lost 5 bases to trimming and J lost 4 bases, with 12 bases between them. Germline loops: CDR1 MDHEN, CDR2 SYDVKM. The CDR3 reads CASSRLEPYEQYF. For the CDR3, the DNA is TGTGCCAGCAGTCGACTCGAGCCGTACGAGCAGTACTTC. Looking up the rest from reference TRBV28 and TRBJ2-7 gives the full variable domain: DVKVTQSSRYLVKRTGEKVFLECVQDMDHENMFWYRQDPGLGLRLIYFSYDVKMKEKGDIPEGYSVSREKKERFSLILESASTNQTSMYLCASSRLEPYEQYFGPGTRLTVT.

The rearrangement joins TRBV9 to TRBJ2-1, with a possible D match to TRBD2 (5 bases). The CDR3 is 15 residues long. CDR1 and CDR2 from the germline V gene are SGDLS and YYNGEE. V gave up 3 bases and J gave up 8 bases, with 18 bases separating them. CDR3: CASSGPSNPGHEQFF. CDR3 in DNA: TGTGCCAGCAGCGGACCTAGCAATCCAGGCCATGAGCAGTTCTTC.

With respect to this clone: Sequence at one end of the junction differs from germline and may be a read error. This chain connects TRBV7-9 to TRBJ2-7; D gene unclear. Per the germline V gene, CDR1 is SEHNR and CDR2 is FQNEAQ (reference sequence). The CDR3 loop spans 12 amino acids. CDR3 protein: CSSSFSGGEQYF. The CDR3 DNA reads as TGTTCCAGCAGCTTCTCGGGTGGCGAGCAGTACTTC.